The rows below give T cell receptor beta chains drawn from one sample of a study of CD8 T cells in ankylosing spondylitis. TCRdb re-derived calls from the 5' RACE reads in MiXCR, one entry per CDR3 protein. The profile shows 700,000 or so distinct CDR3 sequences, 15% to 20% of them singletons. Sequenced: blood, either unsorted or a sorted T cell fraction (not recorded which). These receptors all come from a male donor with ankylosing spondylitis. The CDR3 runs from the conserved cysteine through the conserved F or W. Only part of the rows carry a size: once, few, many, or a class if the clone is expanded.

v_gene | abundance | CDR3aa
TRBV6-1 | - | CASSLQGPGNSPLHF
TRBV28 | once | CASRATDTGEGYEQYF
TRBV7-9 | - | CASSLGERNEKLFF
TRBV12-3/TRBV12-4 | many | CASSPTGGVYGELFF
TRBV20-1 | few | CSARRGITDTQYF
TRBV24-1 | - | CATSDLGRHQSTDTQYF
TRBV6-5 | - | CASSYGGGSQETQYF
TRBV18 | - | CASSPPGAGNQPQHF
TRBV11-3 | once | CASSGRGDTEAFF
TRBV7-2 | - | CASSLKGRGTEAFF
TRBV4-1 | - | CASSQEGSWSEQYF
TRBV7-3 | many | CASSRQGATDTQYF
TRBV7-9 | - | CASSERDRGENTEAFF
TRBV6-5 | - | CASRGKFYEQYF
TRBV7-6 | - | CASSLEGQDTGELFF
TRBV7-9 | - | CASSHSGRSNEQYF
TRBV29-1 | few | CSVVGGGTNSGNTIYF
TRBV3-1 | - | CASSRSGQGINSPLHF
TRBV29-1 | few | CSVGRRGPTGDEQFF
TRBV5-4 | - | CASSSSLGTVYSYTF
TRBV28 | few | CASAGTGKGYEQYF
TRBV12-3/TRBV12-4 | many | CASSLGSTEAFF
TRBV7-2 | - | CASSLAGGSGYEQYF
TRBV29-1 | - | CSVGESTARPKWYGYTF
TRBV6-6 | - | CAVDRGSEKLFF
TRBV10-3 | many | CAIARTSGSSDTQYF
TRBV20-1 | few | CSATPRTDLAEAFF
TRBV12-3/TRBV12-4 | few | CASSPQAGVNNSPLHF
TRBV27 | - | CASSDGVRQGAHNEQYF
TRBV6-2/TRBV6-3 | - | CASSPSGQVVVGQYF
TRBV5-5 | - | CASSLGQGIDEQFF
TRBV12-3/TRBV12-4 | - | CASSPKLATSDTQYF
TRBV20-1 | few | CSHRLAGDEQFF
TRBV12-3/TRBV12-4 | few | CASSLSRQGAETQYF
TRBV21-1 | - | CASSKQKTYNEQFF
TRBV7-2 | - | CASSKGRQGGLYEQYF
TRBV10-3 | - | CAIRDAGGRGETQYF
TRBV20-1 | - | CSARGSRPAGETQYF
TRBV19 | few | CASSIKRGAYNEQFF
TRBV5-5 | - | CASSFATGGSANEKLFF
TRBV6-1 | - | CASSEGLVTDTQYF
TRBV19 | - | CASSTTSGSGIQYF
TRBV11-2 | - | CASSFLAGENEQFF
TRBV20-1 | many | CSASGRETQYF
TRBV9 | - | CASSGQELATEAFF